This T cell receptor beta chain emerged from a study of CXCR3-negative and CXCR3-positive naive CD8 T cells. Notes on the study in general: Naive subsets had comparable surface CD5, so TRB CDR3 properties gauged TCR strength.

Note on this clonotype: The antigen is unknown.

Triplicate sorts of roughly 300,000 cells per CD8+ subset. The naive CD8+ gate required CD45RO-CCR7+CD27+CD95- phenotype. TRB cDNA libraries were made by UMI-labeled 5' RACE. TCRdb reprocessed the 5' RACE reads and reports one entry per CDR3 protein, with no DNA. Across tens of thousands of distinct CDR3 sequences, the top ten clones capture around 1% of the sample. The CDR3 consists of 15 residues. In germline, CDR1 is MNHEY, CDR2 SVGAGI. The sample comprised naive CXCR3- CD8+ T cells from blood. Subset described: CD45RO-CCR7+CD27+CD95- naive CD8+ T cells lacking CXCR3 (TNR3-). The TCR sequence derives from a human donor in good health. Some clones in this sample may be carry-over from other donors' samples. V is TRBV6-5 and J is TRBJ2-2; TCRdb names TRBD1, which stays unverified in the absence of DNA. CDR3 sequence: CATSYGSPSSGELFF.